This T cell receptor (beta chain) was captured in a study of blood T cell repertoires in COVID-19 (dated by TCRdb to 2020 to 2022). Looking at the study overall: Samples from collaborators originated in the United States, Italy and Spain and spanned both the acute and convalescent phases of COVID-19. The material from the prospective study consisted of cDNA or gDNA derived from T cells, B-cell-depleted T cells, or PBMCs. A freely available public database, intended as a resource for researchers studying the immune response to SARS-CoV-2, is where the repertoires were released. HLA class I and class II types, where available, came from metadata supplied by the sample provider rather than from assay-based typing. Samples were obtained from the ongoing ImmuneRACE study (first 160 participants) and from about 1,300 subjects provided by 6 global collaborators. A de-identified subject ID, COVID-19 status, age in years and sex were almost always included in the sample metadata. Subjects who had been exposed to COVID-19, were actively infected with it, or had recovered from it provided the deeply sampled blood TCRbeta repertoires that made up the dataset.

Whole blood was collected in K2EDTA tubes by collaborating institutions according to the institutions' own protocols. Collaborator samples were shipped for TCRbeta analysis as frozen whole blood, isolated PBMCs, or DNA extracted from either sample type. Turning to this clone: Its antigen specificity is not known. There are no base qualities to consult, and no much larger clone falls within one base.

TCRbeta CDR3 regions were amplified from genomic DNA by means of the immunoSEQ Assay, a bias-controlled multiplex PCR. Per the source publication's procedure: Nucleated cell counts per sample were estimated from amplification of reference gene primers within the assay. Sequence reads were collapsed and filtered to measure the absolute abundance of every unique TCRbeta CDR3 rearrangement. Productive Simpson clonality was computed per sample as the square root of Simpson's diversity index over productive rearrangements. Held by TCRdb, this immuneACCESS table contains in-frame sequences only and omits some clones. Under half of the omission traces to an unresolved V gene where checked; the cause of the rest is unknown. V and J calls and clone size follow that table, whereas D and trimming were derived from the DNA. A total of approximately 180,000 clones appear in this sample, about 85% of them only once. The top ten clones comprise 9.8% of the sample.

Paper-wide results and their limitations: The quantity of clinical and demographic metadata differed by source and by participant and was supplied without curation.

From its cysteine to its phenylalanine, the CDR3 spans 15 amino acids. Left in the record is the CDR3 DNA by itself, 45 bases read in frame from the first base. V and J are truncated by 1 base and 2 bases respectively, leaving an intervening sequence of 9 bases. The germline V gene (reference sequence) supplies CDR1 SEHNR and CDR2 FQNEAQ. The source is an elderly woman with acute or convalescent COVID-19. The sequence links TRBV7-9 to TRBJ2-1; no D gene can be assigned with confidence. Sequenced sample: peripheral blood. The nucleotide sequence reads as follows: TGTGCCAGCAGCTTAGGCGGAGAAGCCTACAATGAGCAGTTCTTC. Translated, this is CASSLGGEAYNEQFF.